This paragraph covers one TCR beta chain sequence. It has no known antigen specificity. The germline V gene yields SGHTA for CDR1 and FQGTGA for CDR2. V trim: 5 bases; J trim: 6 bases; unmatched bases: 12. Measured from the cysteine to the phenylalanine, the CDR3 is 16 residues long. Only the CDR3 DNA is retained, 48 bases long and in frame from the first base. This specimen comes from a study of cytomegalovirus exposure and HLA in healthy donors (dated by TCRdb to 2017 to 2019). At the level of the whole study: In an earlier analysis of approximately 500 of the donors, about 270 Gb of sequence data and 90 million to 120 million unique TCR beta sequences from 150 million to 200 million T cells were reported. About 300 gigabases of sequencing data and tens of millions of unique TCR sequences were included in an early release covering 500 to 750 HLA-typed donors. The genetic ancestry cluster associated with self-reported Caucasian donors included 81% of the 398 genotyped donors. The study was designed to test whether signatures of past pathogen exposure could be identified by cataloging public T cell receptors. The T cell repertoires of some 700 subjects were profiled by immunosequencing and related to cytomegalovirus serostatus. Along with the roughly 700-subject first cohort, a separate validation cohort of over 90 different subjects was used. High-throughput TCR immunosequencing, statistical association of individual TCRs with disease status, and machine learning were combined to predict cytomegalovirus infection status. In a later analysis, previously published TCR beta repertoires from about 670 donors were re-analyzed and high-resolution HLA genotyping was added so that TCR occurrence patterns could be studied. The later analysis used no new phenotypic data to find candidate immune exposures, relying instead on TCR beta sequences and their occurrence across donors. In an earlier analysis of over 550 of the donors, high-throughput TCR beta sequencing was used to judge whether each TCR beta V gene segment behaved as functional or pseudogenic. Alongside the repertoire data, information on donor age, sex, ethnicity and CMV serostatus was compiled. A later genetic analysis took genome-wide SNP genotypes for about three fifths of the roughly 670 donors and used that subset as a discovery cohort. All discovery cohort repertoires had been generated using a single sequencing platform. HLA typing covered class I and class II loci at four-digit resolution. Typing coverage differed by locus: A, B, C, DRB1 and DQB1 were typed in about 620-630 donors, DQA1 in 522, DPA1 in some 610, and DPB1 in roughly 470. Roughly five DR-DQ haplotypes were handled as single units for association and clustering, since linkage in the cohort was strong. Across under 500 genotyped donors of the cohort, an average of roughly 250,000 unique TCR beta nucleotide sequences per donor were sequenced, and around 20% of those sequences were non-productive. Results and caveats for the whole study, not just this receptor: Immune exposure information for the cohort was limited to CMV serostatus. A total of about 150 TCR beta chains were listed by the study as associated with cytomegalovirus. A later analysis found that TCR association rates varied across HLA loci, with DRB1 alleles showing the most associated TCRs and HLA-C alleles the fewest. In vitro tests confirmed that a few of the cytomegalovirus-associated TCR beta chains recognize cytomegalovirus antigens. Because some donors lacked HLA typing at each locus, the association tests relied only on the typed subset. Correlated functional status among segregating V segments might be attributable to linkage disequilibrium, but an unknown experimental factor could not be ruled out. A group of highly shared sequence variants was considered likely to be a technical artifact of the sequencing pipeline. In a later analysis, most CMV-associated TCR beta chains were found to appear HLA-restricted, with HLA associations seemingly driven largely by CMV exposure. The earlier analysis of a few hundred of the donors excluded some 15 rarely observed V segments, including chromosome 9 orphons, because counts were too low. It was suggested by the authors that the approach could potentially be generalized to other disease states and immunological phenotypes. An earlier analysis of around 500 of the donors showed that most TCR beta V segments appeared in productive rearrangements either about 87% or about 30% of the time, which broadly matched IMGT annotations. When HLA alleles, especially DR and DQ, strongly co-occurred, attributing TCR associations to individual alleles was difficult. In a later analysis, more than 15,000 TCR beta sequences were associated with specific HLA alleles at a false discovery rate of 0.05. In a later genetic analysis, fewer N-insertions in productive TCRs were reported among donors in an Asian-associated ancestry cluster than the approximately 670-donor mean. Most TCR sequences were seen in very few donors, while some public TCRs were found in many individuals. V-gene and J-gene trimming of TCR beta chains was associated with a missense DCLRE1C variant in a later genetic analysis, and the association was replicated in an independent cohort. According to a later analysis, parvovirus B19, influenza, CMV and Epstein-Barr virus appeared linked to several top co-occurrence clusters. In a later analysis, HLA-associated TCR beta chains showed more clonal expansion and lower generation probabilities than non-associated chains that were equally common. A further reported finding was that TCR beta sequences accurately predicted the HLA-A and HLA-B alleles for most subjects in the first cohort. The classifier was reported to diagnose cytomegalovirus status with high specificity and sensitivity in both the original cohort and the validation cohort. In this cohort, only TCR beta chains were sequenced, and detectable features were limited by the absence of alpha or paired-chain data. The presence/absence analyses assumed that sequencing depth was roughly uniform across donors, and that assumption may not be true. Some IMGT-functional V segments, including TRBV6-2 and TRBV6-3, could not be distinguished by the 87-base-pair reads and were therefore excluded.

The method behind the library was the immunoSEQ multiplex PCR assay. For the multiplex PCR, a mixture combining 60 forward primers for TCR Vbeta segments and 13 reverse primers for TCR Jbeta segments was used. The CDR3 region of rearranged TCR beta genes was amplified from genomic DNA by a multiplex PCR assay. Amplified TCR beta libraries were sequenced as 87-base-pair reads on the Illumina HiSeq System. In the paper's pipeline: In a later analysis, some 80 million unique TCR beta chains were counted across the approximately 670 repertoires, and roughly 9.9 million of these chains were shared by at least two donors. A nearest-neighbor algorithm error-corrected the raw reads and collapsed the reads into unique sequences, merging closely related sequences to remove PCR and sequencing errors. CDR3 sequences were aligned to IMGT reference sequences to assign V, D and J gene segments. Each retained sequence needed at least a six-nucleotide match to both a V gene segment and a J gene segment. Rearrangements were called productive when the CDR3 lacked stop codons and stayed in frame with V and J; all others were non-productive. Following IMGT convention, CDR3 was defined as the stretch from the second conserved V-encoded cysteine to the conserved J-encoded phenylalanine. Sequences without an unambiguous match to a single V gene segment were excluded from the earlier analysis of a few hundred of the donors. In an earlier analysis of about 590 of the donors, a V segment was called functional when productive rearrangements were above 56.7%, and segregating when the standard deviation between donors exceeded 5%. A statistical classification framework was built for diagnosing cytomegalovirus status from the catalog of TCR beta chain sequences. In a later analysis, TCR nucleotide sequences were compared against IMGT/GENE-DB human TR gene sequences so that V and J genes could be assigned. Using the TCRdist pipeline, a later analysis assigned CDR3 sequences along with most-parsimonious VDJ recombination scenarios. A later analysis defined each TCR beta chain by its CDR3 amino acid sequence plus V-gene family, and excluded reads lacking a unique V-gene family. In a later analysis, several hundred highly shared, low-generation-probability nucleotide sequences were removed to address suspected cross-contamination and a sequencing artifact. A later analysis calculated a clonal expansion index for each public chain from normalized within-repertoire ranks of inferred template counts. Generation probabilities in a later analysis came from a VDJ recombination model fitted to out-of-frame rearrangements, and those results were checked against IGoR. Hypergeometric tests were used in a later analysis to score TCR-TCR, TCR-HLA and TCR-CMV co-occurrence, with a repertoire-size bias correction applied to the TCR pairs. False discovery rates were estimated in a later analysis by permuting HLA or CMV assignments 20 times. In a later analysis, co-occurring TCRs were grouped using DBSCAN, with TCRdist sequence similarity added in when clustering inside HLA-allele-positive subsets. For co-occurrence clustering, repertoires with fewer than 30,000 or more than 120,000 public chains were excluded, along with five repertoires with anomalous nucleotide sharing. TCRdb retrieved this table from immuneACCESS and kept in-frame rearrangements only. Not all clones are present; in checked studies, unresolved V genes account for under half, and no reason is known for the remainder. The D gene and trimming were derived from the DNA, and the V and J assignments and clone size from that table. The sample's table covers around 150,000 clones. 1% to 1.5% of the sample comes from the top ten.

The cohort was made up of approximately 670 healthy bone marrow donors. All cohort members were sampled while nominally healthy, although unrecorded immune exposures were likely present. The donor tested CMV seronegative, placing the donor among the roughly 340 seronegative members of the cohort. A peripheral blood sample was collected from each donor, and TCR beta sequencing was performed on peripheral blood mononuclear cells. Genomic DNA extraction from the blood cell samples was performed with the Qiagen DNeasy Blood Extraction Kit. The source material was PBMCs. The rearrangement joined TRBV7-3 to TRBJ2-3; 9 middle bases align to TRBD2. The TCR was taken from a woman in her sixties in good health and CMV-seronegative. The DNA reads as follows: TGTGCCAGCAGCCCCGACAGGGCGGGGGGGTCGGATACGCAGTATTTT. This gives the protein CASSPDRAGGSDTQYF.